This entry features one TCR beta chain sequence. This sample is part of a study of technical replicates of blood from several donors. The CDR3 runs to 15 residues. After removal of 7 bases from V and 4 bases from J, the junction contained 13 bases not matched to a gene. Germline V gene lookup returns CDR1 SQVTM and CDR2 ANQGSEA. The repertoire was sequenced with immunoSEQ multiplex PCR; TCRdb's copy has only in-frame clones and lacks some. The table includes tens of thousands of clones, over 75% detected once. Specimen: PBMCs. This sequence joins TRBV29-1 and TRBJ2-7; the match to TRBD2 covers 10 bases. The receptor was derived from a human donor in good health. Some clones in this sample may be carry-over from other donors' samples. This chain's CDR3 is CSASVPSGSLYEQYF. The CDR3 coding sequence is TGCAGCGCCTCTGTTCCTAGCGGGAGTTTGTACGAGCAGTACTTC.